The rows below give T cell receptor beta chains drawn from one sample of a study of Graves' ophthalmopathy and Graves' hyperthyroidism. Via MiXCR, TCRdb re-called the multiplex PCR reads, giving one row per CDR3 protein. The sample includes 150,000 to 200,000 distinct CDR3 sequences, 30% to 45% of them seen just once. Sequences were obtained from peripheral blood. The receptors stem from a woman aged 40 to 50 with Graves' ophthalmopathy. Both conserved end residues are part of each CDR3. D genes are given only for firm matches. Expanded clones are given a class, and other clones once, few, many or no size at all.

TGCGCCAGCAGTCGATCTAGGGGACAGGGATTT CASSRSRGQGF many TRBD1 TRBJ1-1 TRBV5-1
TGTGCCAGCAGCCCCCAGTTTAGTCCGCTGCAAGCTTTCTTT CASSPQFSPLQAFF . . TRBJ1-1 TRBV27
TGTGCCATCAGTGAGTCTGGACAGAACCAAGAGACCCAGTACTTC CAISESGQNQETQYF many . TRBJ2-5 TRBV10-3
TGTGCCAGCACCGGGACAGAGGTCCTCTCACCCCTCCACTTT CASTGTEVLSPLHF many TRBD1 TRBJ1-6 TRBV7-2
TGTGCCAGCAGCGTCAGCGGGAGCGATAAAAACATTCAGTACTTC CASSVSGSDKNIQYF many TRBD2 TRBJ2-4 TRBV9
TGTGCCAGCAGTTACTCGAGAGGGACAAGATACGAGCAGTACTTC CASSYSRGTRYEQYF many . TRBJ2-7 TRBV6-5
TGTGCCAGCAGTGAACCAGGGTACGGCTACACCTTC CASSEPGYGYTF . . TRBJ1-2 TRBV6-1
TGTGCCAGCAGCTTAGTAACAGGGAGGGGGAAATACTACTACGAGCAGTACTTC CASSLVTGRGKYYYEQYF . . TRBJ2-7 TRBV11-2
TGTGCCAGTAGTATCTCGAGGGAGCAGTACTTC CASSISREQYF many . TRBJ2-7 TRBV19
TGTGCCAGCTCACCCGACAGGTCTGCCTACGAGCAGTACTTC CASSPDRSAYEQYF many . TRBJ2-7 TRBV18
TGCAGCGTTGTGGGGGGCCGCACTGAAGCTTTCTTT CSVVGGRTEAFF many . TRBJ1-1 TRBV29-1
TGCGCCAGCAGCCTGGCCTCTTACGACACTGAAGCTTTCTTT CASSLASYDTEAFF many . TRBJ1-1 TRBV5-1
TGTGCCAGCAGCTCGGGCCACGGAGAGACCCAGTACTTC CASSSGHGETQYF . . TRBJ2-5 TRBV7-3
TGTGCCAGCAGCTTAGCGGTGTGGGGTGACGATCAGCCCCAGCATTTT CASSLAVWGDDQPQHF many . TRBJ1-5 TRBV7-2
TGTGCCAGCAGACCGGGACTGTACTACGAGCAGTACTTC CASRPGLYYEQYF . . TRBJ2-7 TRBV6-1
TGTGCCAGCAGACCCCAGGGGTTCGAAGCTTTCTTT CASRPQGFEAFF many . TRBJ1-1 TRBV28
TGTGCCAGCAGCGGCAGACCGGAAGGCTACACCTTC CASSGRPEGYTF . . TRBJ1-2 TRBV11-2
TGTGCCAGCACCCGATGGGCGGGAGGCTACACCTTC CASTRWAGGYTF many . TRBJ1-2 TRBV12-3/TRBV12-4
TGTGCCAGCAGCTGGGGACAGGGTGTTCGACAAGAGACCCAGTACTTC CASSWGQGVRQETQYF many TRBD1 TRBJ2-5 TRBV11-2
TGCGCCAGCAGCTTGGACAGGGTGGGGAACACTGAAGCTTTCTTT CASSLDRVGNTEAFF many . TRBJ1-1 TRBV5-1
TGTGCCACCAAAAGCCCCTCGGCGGTAGGCGGTAGCAATCAGCCCCAGCATTTT CATKSPSAVGGSNQPQHF . . TRBJ1-5 TRBV28
TGTGCCAGCTCACTCTCGACTGATCCTTATGGCTACACCTTC CASSLSTDPYGYTF . . TRBJ1-2 TRBV18
TGTGCCAGCATCAAATCAGCCGGGACAACCCATTACGAGCAGTACTTC CASIKSAGTTHYEQYF many . TRBJ2-7 TRBV5-5
TGTGCCAGCAGCCTGGGACAGGGGTATAGGGAGCTGTTTTTT CASSLGQGYRELFF . TRBD1 TRBJ2-2 TRBV7-3
TGTGCCAGCAGCTTATACAGGGGGTGGCAAGAGACCCAGTACTTC CASSLYRGWQETQYF many TRBD1 TRBJ2-5 TRBV7-9
TGTGCCAGTAACCCCGGGCAGTACAATCAGCCCCAGCATTTT CASNPGQYNQPQHF many . TRBJ1-5 TRBV19
TGTGCCAGCAGTGATGGAGGACAGGGGATGTGGGAGCTGTTTTTT CASSDGGQGMWELFF . TRBD1 TRBJ2-2 TRBV25-1
TGTGCCAGCAGAGACCGGGACAGGGGAACTGAAGCTTTCTTT CASRDRDRGTEAFF . TRBD1 TRBJ1-1 TRBV6-4
TGCGCCAGCAGCCACCTCTCTGGAGGTCAGCCCCAGCATTTT CASSHLSGGQPQHF many . TRBJ1-5 TRBV4-1
TGTGCCAGCAGTTTACCCGAGGGGCAGAAAAACATTCAGTACTTC CASSLPEGQKNIQYF . . TRBJ2-4 TRBV27
TGTGCCAGCAGTTACTCCTCTGTCGGGCTAGCGGGAGCAGGAATGGGCTTC CASSYSSVGLAGAGMGF . TRBD2 TRBJ2-7 TRBV6-5
TGTGCCAGCAGTGAAGATGGGGGCTGGTACGAGCAGTACTTC CASSEDGGWYEQYF . . TRBJ2-7 TRBV6-1
TGTGCCTGGAGTAAGGGTCAGGGGATCACTGAAGCTTTCTTT CAWSKGQGITEAFF many . TRBJ1-1 TRBV30
TGTGCCACCAGCAGGACCGGGACAGGGGGCGAGCAGTACTTC CATSRTGTGGEQYF many TRBD1 TRBJ2-7 TRBV15
TGTGCCAGCAGCTTAGTGGGCTACGAGCAGTACTTC CASSLVGYEQYF few . TRBJ2-7 TRBV7-2
TGTGCCAGCAGTTACACAGGGATCACTGAAGCTTTCTTT CASSYTGITEAFF many . TRBJ1-1 TRBV3-1
TGTGCCAGCACTTTAGCCCGACAGAACACCGGGGAGCTGTTTTTT CASTLARQNTGELFF many . TRBJ2-2 TRBV28
TGTGCCACAGCGGAGGGCAGCTATAGCAATCAGCCCCAGCATTTT CATAEGSYSNQPQHF many . TRBJ1-5 TRBV15
TGTGCCAGCAGGAAGGGGGATCAGCCCCAGCATTTT CASRKGDQPQHF many . TRBJ1-5 TRBV12-3/TRBV12-4
TGTGCCAGCAGTGGGGGGGCACTAGCGGGCAACGAGCAGTACTTC CASSGGALAGNEQYF many TRBD2 TRBJ2-7 TRBV27